The clone carrying this T cell receptor beta chain was observed once. Its antigen is not known. Use of 60 Vbeta and 13 Jbeta primers characterized the PCR. Sequencing used immunoSEQ multiplex PCR; TCRdb keeps in-frame clones, though not all of them. The table records 95,000 to 150,000 clones, roughly 79% of them present only once. This sample stems from a study of cytomegalovirus exposure and HLA in healthy donors. Study outcomes and limitations: Overall, under 200 TCR beta chains were annotated as cytomegalovirus-associated.

The sequenced material came from PBMCs. The TCR sequence derives from a woman aged 40 to 50 in good health and CMV-seronegative.

In DNA, the CDR3 is TGTGCCAGCAGCTTGGGAGGGGAAAAACTGTTTTTT. Encoded protein: CASSLGGEKLFF. This sequence joins TRBV7-2 and TRBJ1-4; no clear D. Germline values: CDR1 SGHTA, CDR2 FQGNSA. The CDR3 has 12 amino acids. The ends were cut back, 3 bases at V and 8 bases at J, with 7 bases in the middle.